The rows below give T cell receptor beta chains drawn from one sample of a study of identical twins. Each CDR3 protein is one row after TCRdb ran MiXCR on the 5' RACE reads. The table lists roughly 690,000 distinct CDR3 sequences, over 5% of them singletons. The specimen sequenced was naive T cells sorted from blood. The receptors shown here come from a man between 18 and 29 years old in good health. Both conserved end residues are part of each CDR3. A D gene is named only where the DNA matches it firmly. Size is omitted from some rows. Given values are once, few, many or a class for expanded clones.

d_call: -; j_call: TRBJ2-1; v_call: TRBV11-3; clone_size: -; cdr3_aa: CASSGDQGHIDNEQFF; cdr3_nt: TGTGCCAGCAGCGGGGATCAGGGTCATATCGACAATGAGCAGTTCTTC
d_call: -; j_call: TRBJ1-4; v_call: TRBV6-5; clone_size: many; cdr3_aa: CASRSTEKLFF; cdr3_nt: TGTGCCAGCAGAAGTACCGAAAAACTGTTTTTT
d_call: -; j_call: TRBJ2-1; v_call: TRBV24-1; clone_size: once; cdr3_aa: CASSETPFNEQFF; cdr3_nt: TGTGCCAGCAGCGAGACACCGTTCAATGAGCAGTTCTTC
d_call: TRBD2; j_call: TRBJ2-1; v_call: TRBV20-1; clone_size: many; cdr3_aa: CSAVMLAEIINEQFF; cdr3_nt: TGCAGTGCTGTAATGCTAGCGGAAATAATCAATGAGCAGTTCTTC
d_call: TRBD2; j_call: TRBJ2-1; v_call: TRBV11-2; clone_size: -; cdr3_aa: CASSLRTSEAEQFF; cdr3_nt: TGTGCCAGCAGCTTGAGGACTAGCGAGGCTGAGCAGTTCTTC
d_call: -; j_call: TRBJ1-2; v_call: TRBV28; clone_size: few; cdr3_aa: CASSLIQRGARVGYGYTF; cdr3_nt: TGTGCCAGCAGTTTAATCCAGCGGGGCGCGAGGGTCGGGTATGGCTACACCTTC
d_call: -; j_call: TRBJ2-1; v_call: TRBV20-1; clone_size: many; cdr3_aa: CSARVNTRSYNEQFF; cdr3_nt: TGCAGTGCTAGAGTCAACACCCGCTCCTACAATGAGCAGTTCTTC
d_call: -; j_call: TRBJ2-4; v_call: TRBV7-2; clone_size: -; cdr3_aa: CASSLDSGGRGNIQYF; cdr3_nt: TGTGCCAGCAGCTTGGACTCAGGGGGGCGCGGAAACATTCAGTACTTC
d_call: -; j_call: TRBJ2-5; v_call: TRBV20-1; clone_size: many; cdr3_aa: CSARDHPIGTQYF; cdr3_nt: TGCAGTGCTAGAGATCATCCTATCGGGACCCAGTACTTC
d_call: -; j_call: TRBJ2-1; v_call: TRBV4-2; clone_size: many; cdr3_aa: CASAARAFYNEQFF; cdr3_nt: TGTGCCAGCGCAGCGAGGGCGTTCTACAATGAGCAGTTCTTC
d_call: TRBD1; j_call: TRBJ1-3; v_call: TRBV11-2; clone_size: few; cdr3_aa: CASSLGQGAADTIYF; cdr3_nt: TGTGCCAGCAGCTTAGGGCAGGGGGCGGCGGACACCATATATTTT
d_call: -; j_call: TRBJ1-4; v_call: TRBV4-1; clone_size: few; cdr3_aa: CASSQDPEKLFF; cdr3_nt: TGCGCCAGCAGCCAAGACCCGGAAAAACTGTTTTTT
d_call: TRBD1; j_call: TRBJ2-3; v_call: TRBV7-2; clone_size: -; cdr3_aa: CASRGQGSFTDTQYF; cdr3_nt: TGTGCCAGCAGGGGACAGGGGTCTTTCACAGATACGCAGTATTTT
d_call: -; j_call: TRBJ1-1; v_call: TRBV4-1; clone_size: many; cdr3_aa: CASSQGQSEAFF; cdr3_nt: TGCGCCAGCAGCCAAGGACAGAGTGAAGCTTTCTTT
d_call: TRBD1; j_call: TRBJ1-6; v_call: TRBV12-3/TRBV12-4; clone_size: -; cdr3_aa: CASRPSDRGLNSPLHF; cdr3_nt: TGTGCCAGCAGGCCCTCCGACAGGGGGCTTAATTCACCCCTCCACTTT
d_call: -; j_call: TRBJ2-3; v_call: TRBV20-1; clone_size: -; cdr3_aa: CSANRQGLLQDTQYF; cdr3_nt: TGCAGTGCAAATCGACAGGGACTACTACAGGATACGCAGTATTTT
d_call: TRBD1; j_call: TRBJ2-1; v_call: TRBV10-3; clone_size: many; cdr3_aa: CAISESIRTGDYNEQFF; cdr3_nt: TGTGCCATCAGTGAGTCGATCCGGACAGGGGACTACAATGAGCAGTTCTTC
d_call: TRBD2; j_call: TRBJ2-1; v_call: TRBV27; clone_size: -; cdr3_aa: CASSLFIVGGTSGAPNEQFF; cdr3_nt: TGTGCCAGCAGTTTATTTATTGTGGGGGGGACTAGCGGGGCCCCGAATGAGCAGTTCTTC
d_call: TRBD1; j_call: TRBJ1-6; v_call: TRBV20-1; clone_size: many; cdr3_aa: CSAWRGDSDSPLHF; cdr3_nt: TGCAGTGCTTGGAGGGGGGACAGCGATTCACCCCTCCACTTT
d_call: -; j_call: TRBJ1-1; v_call: TRBV29-1; clone_size: many; cdr3_aa: CSVELGGAFF; cdr3_nt: TGCAGCGTTGAATTGGGGGGAGCTTTCTTT
d_call: -; j_call: TRBJ1-4; v_call: TRBV7-9; clone_size: -; cdr3_aa: CASGFAAGEKLFF; cdr3_nt: TGTGCCAGCGGATTCGCGGCGGGAGAAAAACTGTTTTTT
d_call: -; j_call: TRBJ1-3; v_call: TRBV12-3/TRBV12-4; clone_size: many; cdr3_aa: CASRYGGSGNTIYF; cdr3_nt: TGTGCCAGCAGATACGGGGGCTCTGGAAACACCATATATTTT
d_call: -; j_call: TRBJ1-2; v_call: TRBV9; clone_size: few; cdr3_aa: CASSPLGGRRYTF; cdr3_nt: TGTGCCAGCAGCCCTCTGGGGGGCCGGCGCTACACCTTC
d_call: TRBD2; j_call: TRBJ2-2; v_call: TRBV24-1; clone_size: -; cdr3_aa: CATSDPWGGTGELFF; cdr3_nt: TGTGCCACCAGTGATCCATGGGGGGGGACCGGGGAGCTGTTTTTT
d_call: TRBD1; j_call: TRBJ2-7; v_call: TRBV7-7; clone_size: many; cdr3_aa: CASSLSPGTGIYEQYF; cdr3_nt: TGTGCCAGCAGCTTATCTCCCGGGACAGGGATTTACGAGCAGTACTTC
d_call: TRBD1; j_call: TRBJ1-1; v_call: TRBV20-1; clone_size: -; cdr3_aa: CSASRGEMANTEAFF; cdr3_nt: TGCAGTGCGTCCAGGGGGGAGATGGCTAACACTGAAGCTTTCTTT
d_call: TRBD2; j_call: TRBJ2-1; v_call: TRBV7-2; clone_size: few; cdr3_aa: CARLAGRNEQFF; cdr3_nt: TGTGCCCGACTAGCGGGAAGAAATGAGCAGTTCTTC
d_call: -; j_call: TRBJ1-1; v_call: TRBV12-3/TRBV12-4; clone_size: few; cdr3_aa: CASSQGSYTEAFF; cdr3_nt: TGTGCCAGCAGCCAGGGGTCGTACACTGAAGCTTTCTTT
d_call: TRBD2; j_call: TRBJ2-1; v_call: TRBV29-1; clone_size: many; cdr3_aa: CSVYGTSGYNEQFF; cdr3_nt: TGCAGCGTTTATGGGACTAGCGGATACAATGAGCAGTTCTTC
d_call: -; j_call: TRBJ2-1; v_call: TRBV18; clone_size: few; cdr3_aa: CASSHGTHVGF; cdr3_nt: TGTGCCAGCTCTCACGGGACTCACGTGGGCTTC